This passage covers 19 T cell receptor beta chains from one sample sequenced in a study of T cells expressing NK-cell markers. From its re-call of the 5' RACE reads, TCRdb lists each CDR3 protein once, without DNA. The sample has about 160,000 distinct CDR3 sequences; the top ten hold 18%. Specimen: blood T cells: a sorted CD56 or NKG2C T cell subset, CD4+ or CD8+ T cells, or bulk PBMC T cells (not recorded which). The source of these receptors is a woman aged 18-70 years in good health.

The V call is TRBV5-4, the J call TRBJ1-1; TCRdb outputs TRBD1, but without DNA this stays unchecked. The V gene's germline CDR1 is SGHNT and CDR2 YYREEE (reference sequence). The CDR3 is made up of 11 amino acids. CDR3 sequence: CASSLRGEAFF.

V gene TRBV9 combines with J gene TRBJ2-1; the TCRdb call, TRBD1, lacks DNA for checking. CDR1 is SGDLS and CDR2 is YYNGEE in the germline V gene. The CDR3 loop spans 15 amino acids. The CDR3 spells CASSVVGGGYNEQFF. The entire variable domain, with the rest obtained from reference TRBV9 and TRBJ2-1, is as follows: DSGVTQTPKHLITATGQRVTLRCSPRSGDLSVYWYQQSLDQGLQFLIQYYNGEERAKGNILERFSAQQFPDLHSELNLSSLELGDSALYFCASSVVGGGYNEQFFGPGTRLTVL.

The chain joins TRBV7-2 to TRBJ2-5. The CDR3 extends over 13 amino acids. CDR1 and CDR2 from the germline V gene are SGHTA and FQGNSA. This chain's CDR3 is CASRRTRLETQYF.

The chain couples TRBV3-1 to TRBJ2-3. Germline V CDR1 and CDR2: LGHDT, YNNKEL (reference sequence). CDR3 length: 16 amino acids. The CDR3: CASSQDPAGGTDTQYF.

CDR3: CASTPTRGAYNEQFF. This rearrangement joins TRBV5-1 to TRBJ2-1; lacking DNA, the TRBD1 call made by TCRdb goes unchecked. The germline CDR1 and CDR2 sequences are SGHRS and YFSETQ. The CDR3 spans 15 residues.

This sequence joins TRBV7-8 and TRBJ2-2. The CDR3 runs to 14 residues. Germline loops: CDR1 SGHVS, CDR2 FQNEAQ. The CDR3 region is CASSLDVHPGELFF.

The chain uses TRBV5-1 and TRBJ2-2; TCRdb's assignment of TRBD2 cannot be checked, as there is no DNA. Germline lookup yields CDR1 SGHRS and CDR2 YFSETQ. The CDR3 consists of 18 residues. The CDR3 protein is CASSLGLAGDTNTGELFF.

This chain joins TRBV4-2 and TRBJ1-1. This CDR3 is built from 15 residues. The V gene's germline CDR1 is LGHNA and CDR2 YNFKEQ. The CDR3 loop reads CASSLGGSSNTEAFF.

The genes are TRBV9 and TRBJ1-5; TCRdb reports TRBD1, a call that lacks DNA to check it against. The germline gives CDR1 SGDLS, CDR2 YYNGEE. The CDR3 runs to 15 residues. CDR3 loop: CASSVGTTPNQPQHF.

The chain joins TRBV6-1 to TRBJ2-3; TCRdb's D gene call, TRBD1, goes unchecked for lack of DNA. The CDR3 spans 13 residues. The germline V gene encodes CDR1 MNHNS and CDR2 SASEGT. The CDR3 reads CASNTGSVATQYF.

J is TRBJ2-3 and V is TRBV27; without DNA, the TCRdb call of TRBD1 cannot be checked. The CDR3 covers 16 residues. Germline V gene lookup returns CDR1 MNHEY and CDR2 SMNVEV (reference sequence). The CDR3 loop reads CASSFDLPLSTDTQYF.

V usage is TRBV20-1 and J usage is TRBJ2-1; the TCRdb call, TRBD2, lacks DNA for checking. CDR3 length: 18 amino acids. Germline assignment: CDR1 DFQATT and CDR2 SNEGSKA (reference sequence). CDR3 amino acids: CSASSLAGGLGGDNEQFF.

The chain employs TRBV20-1 and TRBJ2-1; absent DNA, TCRdb's TRBD1 call cannot be checked. The germline gives CDR1 DFQATT, CDR2 SNEGSKA (reference sequence). There are 12 residues in the CDR3. CDR3 residues: CSATRGGDEQFF.

This sequence joins TRBV5-5 and TRBJ1-1; the TCRdb call, TRBD1, lacks DNA for checking. CDR3 length: 15 residues. Germline V gene sequence: CDR1 SGHKS, CDR2 YYEKEE (reference sequence). Here the CDR3 reads CASSFTGGFDTEAFF.

The chain uses TRBV5-1 and TRBJ2-2; TCRdb selects TRBD1, and the lack of DNA leaves this call unchecked. Germline V gene data show CDR1 as SGHRS and CDR2 as YFSETQ. The CDR3 has 15 amino acids. The CDR3 reads CASSYTTGGTGELFF. Based on the CDR3 plus reference TRBV5-1 and TRBJ2-2, the full variable domain is KAGVTQTPRYLIKTRGQQVTLSCSPISGHRSVSWYQQTPGQGLQFLFEYFSETQRNKGNFPGRFSGRQFSNSRSEMNVSTLELGDSALYLCASSYTTGGTGELFFGEGSRLTVL.

The rearrangement uses TRBV5-1 and TRBJ2-1; checking the TCRdb D call of TRBD1 is not possible without DNA. The CDR3 has 13 amino acids. Per the germline V gene, CDR1 is SGHRS and CDR2 is YFSETQ. The CDR3 spells CASSPGQGSEQFF. The whole variable domain, remainder taken from reference TRBV5-1 and TRBJ2-1, is KAGVTQTPRYLIKTRGQQVTLSCSPISGHRSVSWYQQTPGQGLQFLFEYFSETQRNKGNFPGRFSGRQFSNSRSEMNVSTLELGDSALYLCASSPGQGSEQFFGPGTRLTVL.

The gene calls are TRBV29-1 and TRBJ2-3; TCRdb's D gene call, TRBD2, goes unchecked for lack of DNA. There are 15 residues in the CDR3. Germline-derived CDR1 and CDR2 are SQVTM and ANQGSEA. CDR3 region: CSVVGARFGTDTQYF.

The chain links TRBV9 to TRBJ1-1; TCRdb's assignment of TRBD1 cannot be checked, as there is no DNA. This CDR3 spans 13 amino acids. Germline loops: CDR1 SGDLS, CDR2 YYNGEE. CDR3 sequence reads: CASSVDLGASAFF. Together with reference TRBV9 and TRBJ1-1, the CDR3 gives the full variable domain: DSGVTQTPKHLITATGQRVTLRCSPRSGDLSVYWYQQSLDQGLQFLIQYYNGEERAKGNILERFSAQQFPDLHSELNLSSLELGDSALYFCASSVDLGASAFFGQGTRLTVV.

This chain joins TRBV29-1 and TRBJ1-2; TCRdb returns TRBD1, unconfirmable since there is no DNA. Per germline, CDR1 SQVTM and CDR2 ANQGSEA. The CDR3 totals 12 residues. The CDR3 here is CSVDGTSYGYTF.